The clone carrying this T cell receptor beta chain was counted only a few times. In the original analysis: From reference gene primer amplification, estimates of nucleated cell counts were derived. Sequencing was performed with immunoSEQ multiplex PCR; in TCRdb, only in-frame clones are kept and a portion is missing. The V and J calls and the clone size are those of that table, but D and trimming were determined from the DNA. The data show approximately 41,000 clones, roughly four fifths seen once. The sample comes from a study of blood T cell repertoires in COVID-19. Overall study: COVID-19 samples, acute and convalescent, were from the United States, Italy and Spain.

Trimming left V 5 bases short and J 9 bases short, with 17 bases between. This CDR3 has 13 residues. The germline CDR1 and CDR2 sequences are MNHEY and SVGAGI. The TCR was taken from a woman of 80 years or more with acute or convalescent COVID-19. This chain links TRBV6-5 with TRBJ2-7; maybe TRBD2 (6 bases). The sequencing sample was made of peripheral blood. CDR3: CASSTGTVRGQYF. The CDR3 DNA reads TGTGCCAGCAGTACCGGGACTGTCCGGGGGCAGTACTTC.